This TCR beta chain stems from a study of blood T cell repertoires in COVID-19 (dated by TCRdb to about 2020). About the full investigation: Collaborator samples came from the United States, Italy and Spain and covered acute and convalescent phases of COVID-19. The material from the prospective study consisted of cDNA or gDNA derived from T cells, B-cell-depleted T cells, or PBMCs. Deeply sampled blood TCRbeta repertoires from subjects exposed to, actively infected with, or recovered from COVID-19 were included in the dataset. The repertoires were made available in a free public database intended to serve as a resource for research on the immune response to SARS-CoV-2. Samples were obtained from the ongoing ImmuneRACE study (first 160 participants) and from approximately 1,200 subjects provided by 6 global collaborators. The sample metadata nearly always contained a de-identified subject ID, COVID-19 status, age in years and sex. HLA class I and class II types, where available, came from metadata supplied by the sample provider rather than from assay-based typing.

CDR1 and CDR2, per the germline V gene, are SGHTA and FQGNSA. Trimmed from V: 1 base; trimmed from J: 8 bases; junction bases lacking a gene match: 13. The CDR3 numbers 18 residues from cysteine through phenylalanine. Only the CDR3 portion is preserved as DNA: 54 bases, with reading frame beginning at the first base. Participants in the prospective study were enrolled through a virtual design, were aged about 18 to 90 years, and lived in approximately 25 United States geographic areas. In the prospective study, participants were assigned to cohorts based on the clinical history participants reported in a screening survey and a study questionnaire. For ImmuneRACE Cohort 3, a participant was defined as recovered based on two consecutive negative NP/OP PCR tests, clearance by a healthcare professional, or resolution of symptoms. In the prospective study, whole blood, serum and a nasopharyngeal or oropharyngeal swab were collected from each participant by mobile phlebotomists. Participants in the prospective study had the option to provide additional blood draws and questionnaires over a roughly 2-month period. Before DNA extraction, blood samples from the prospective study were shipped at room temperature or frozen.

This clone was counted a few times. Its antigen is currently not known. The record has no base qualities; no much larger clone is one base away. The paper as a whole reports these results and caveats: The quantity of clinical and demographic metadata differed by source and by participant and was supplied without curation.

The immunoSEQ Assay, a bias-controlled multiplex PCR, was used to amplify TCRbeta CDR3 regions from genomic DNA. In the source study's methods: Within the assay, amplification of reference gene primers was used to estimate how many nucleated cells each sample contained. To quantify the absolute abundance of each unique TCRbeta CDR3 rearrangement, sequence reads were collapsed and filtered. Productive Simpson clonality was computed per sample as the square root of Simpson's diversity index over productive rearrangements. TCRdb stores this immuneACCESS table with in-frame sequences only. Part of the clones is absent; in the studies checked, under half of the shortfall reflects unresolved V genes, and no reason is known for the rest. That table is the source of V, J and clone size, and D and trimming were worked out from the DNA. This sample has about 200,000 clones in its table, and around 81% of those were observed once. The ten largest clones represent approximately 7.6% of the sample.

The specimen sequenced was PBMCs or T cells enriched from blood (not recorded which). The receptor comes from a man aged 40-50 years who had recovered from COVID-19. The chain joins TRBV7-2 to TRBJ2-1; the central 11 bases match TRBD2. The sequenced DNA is TGTGCCAGCAGCTTAGTGGGACTAGCGGAAGCCTTTGGGGATGAGCAGTTCTTC. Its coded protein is CASSLVGLAEAFGDEQFF.